Following are 20 T cell receptor beta chains from one sample sequenced in a study of shared clonotypes between healthy human individuals. Using immunoSEQ multiplex PCR, the repertoire was profiled, and TCRdb retains in-frame clones only, with some absent. The sample comprises a few million clones, more than 80% of which are singletons, and 0.39% rests with the top ten. The sample comprised naive CD4+ T cells from PBMCs. Subset given: CD45RA+ positively selected. Receptors were obtained from a man aged 18-30 years in good health. Some clones in this sample may be carry-over from other donors' samples.

This chain joins TRBV6-6 and TRBJ1-5, with D perhaps TRBD1 (6 bases). CDR1 is MNHNY, CDR2 SVGAGI, per germline (reference sequence). The ends were cut back, 6 bases at V and 0 bases at J, with 15 bases in the middle. This CDR3 has 16 amino acids. CDR3 DNA sequence: TGTGCCAGCAGCCTACCCACAGGGCTTAGCAATCAGCCCCAGCATTTT. Translated, it gives CASSLPTGLSNQPQHF.

The rearrangement links TRBV4-3 to TRBJ2-1, with D perhaps TRBD2 (6 bases). This CDR3 contains 14 residues. V shed 6 bases and J shed 4 bases, with 13 bases lying between them. Per germline, CDR1 LGHNA and CDR2 YSLEER. The CDR3 DNA follows: TGCGCCAGCAGGCGCCGGAGGGATTACAATGAGCAGTTCTTC. This sequence encodes CASRRRRDYNEQFF.

This chain joins TRBV9 and TRBJ2-1; TRBD2 matches at 13 bases. CDR1 SGDLS and CDR2 YYNGEE come from the germline V gene. V lost 4 bases, J lost 2 bases, and 6 bases stayed unmatched. The length of the CDR3 is 17 residues. DNA of the CDR3: TGTGCCAGCAGCTTCCGACTAGCGGGAGGCCCCTACAATGAGCAGTTCTTC. It encodes CASSFRLAGGPYNEQFF. Variable domain in full (rest from reference TRBV9 and TRBJ2-1): DSGVTQTPKHLITATGQRVTLRCSPRSGDLSVYWYQQSLDQGLQFLIQYYNGEERAKGNILERFSAQQFPDLHSELNLSSLELGDSALYFCASSFRLAGGPYNEQFFGPGTRLTVL.

The chain couples TRBV25-1 to TRBJ1-1; possibly TRBD1 for D (5 bases). Germline CDR1 is MGHDK and CDR2 is SYGVNS. The CDR3 contains 14 residues. The germline V and J ends were trimmed by 1 base and 1 base, with 7 bases remaining between them. The CDR3 coding sequence is TGTGCCAGCAGTGAATGGGGGTCGAACACTGAAGCTTTCTTT. Translation: CASSEWGSNTEAFF. The complete variable domain, with remaining parts taken from reference TRBV25-1 and TRBJ1-1, reads EADIYQTPRYLVIGTGKKITLECSQTMGHDKMYWYQQDPGMELHLIHYSYGVNSTEKGDLSSESTVSRIRTEHFPLTLESARPSHTSQYLCASSEWGSNTEAFFGQGTRLTVV.

The CDR3, as DNA: TGTGCCAGCTCACCTTTCCCCATCGACGGAAACATTCAGTACTTC. Protein: CASSPFPIDGNIQYF. The chain joins TRBV18 to TRBJ2-4; the D is unclear. V was trimmed by 3 bases and J by 6 bases, leaving 15 bases between them. The CDR3 is 15 residues long. Germline CDR1 is KGHSH and CDR2 is LQKENI.

The V gene is TRBV25-1, the J gene TRBJ1-6; 12 nucleotides line up with TRBD1. CDR3 length: 16 amino acids. Germline V CDR1 and CDR2: MGHDK, SYGVNS. With V trimmed by 3 bases and J by 6 bases, 3 bases remained unmatched. The CDR3, as DNA: TGTGCCAGCAGTGAGGGACAGGGGGCGTTTAATTCACCCCTCCACTTT. Its translation: CASSEGQGAFNSPLHF.

The V gene is TRBV21-1, the J gene TRBJ1-1. TRBV21-1 is deemed a pseudogene. The CDR3 is 15 amino acids. CDR3 coding DNA: TGTGCCAGCAGCGCCCGGGCCCTCCCGTCCGCTGAAGCTTTCTTT. This sequence encodes CASSARALPSAEAFF.

The V call is TRBV9, the J call TRBJ1-2; 8 nucleotides align to TRBD1. V lost 3 bases to trimming and J lost 4 bases; unmatched junction nucleotides: 8. The CDR3 extends over 15 amino acids. Per the germline V gene, CDR1 is SGDLS and CDR2 is YYNGEE. The CDR3 region is CASSANQGAFYGYTF. The CDR3 DNA is TGTGCCAGCAGCGCCAACCAGGGGGCGTTCTATGGCTACACCTTC. The entire variable domain, with the rest obtained from reference TRBV9 and TRBJ1-2, is as follows: DSGVTQTPKHLITATGQRVTLRCSPRSGDLSVYWYQQSLDQGLQFLIQYYNGEERAKGNILERFSAQQFPDLHSELNLSSLELGDSALYFCASSANQGAFYGYTFGSGTRLTVV.

This clone has a handful of counts. The chain carries TRBV28 and TRBJ1-2; 8 bases align to TRBD1. Germline V gene lookup returns CDR1 MDHEN and CDR2 SYDVKM. The CDR3 has 15 residues. V was pared by 1 base and J by 6 bases, with 7 bases of the junction left unmatched. DNA for the CDR3: TGTGCCAGCAGTTTATTAGTCCAGGGGGCGCATGGCTACACCTTC. Its translation is CASSLLVQGAHGYTF.

The chain joins TRBV28 to TRBJ2-5; D may correspond to TRBD1 or TRBD2 (5 bases each). Germline V gene lookup returns CDR1 MDHEN and CDR2 SYDVKM. V was clipped by 6 bases and J by 9 bases, with 11 bases between them. The CDR3 is 11 residues long. As DNA, the CDR3 is TGTGCCAGCAGAACACTGGGGGCCCAGTACTTC. It yields the protein CASRTLGAQYF.

The chain couples TRBV5-1 to TRBJ2-1, with TRBD2 matching 10 bases. The CDR3 is 16 amino acids. After removal of 0 bases from V and 3 bases from J, the junction contained 3 bases not matched to a gene. Per the germline V gene, CDR1 is SGHRS and CDR2 is YFSETQ. The CDR3: CASSLDGLADYNEQFF. The CDR3 nucleotides read TGCGCCAGCAGCTTGGACGGACTAGCGGACTACAATGAGCAGTTCTTC.

Here the CDR3 reads CASLRGTDTQYF. The CDR3 DNA sequence: TGTGCCAGTCTAAGAGGCACAGATACGCAGTATTTT. The chain links TRBV2 to TRBJ2-3; D call uncertain. The length of the CDR3 is 12 residues. Trimming pared 9 bases from V and 1 base from J, leaving 8 bases between. Germline loops: CDR1 SNHLY, CDR2 FYNNEI.

This clone was counted once. This chain links TRBV28 with TRBJ2-1; D might be TRBD2 (5 bases). The germline CDR1 and CDR2 sequences are MDHEN and SYDVKM. CDR3 size: 18 residues. V lost 5 bases to trimming and J lost 5 bases, with 25 bases between them. The CDR3 nucleotides are TGTGCCAGCAGTACAGTTTACCGGTATTTGCCAGCGGACAATGAGCAGTTCTTC. It yields the protein CASSTVYRYLPADNEQFF.

Concerning this clone: Other DNA sequences in the sample encode the same CDR3. The DNA of the CDR3 is TGCGCCAGCAGCTTGGAACTAGCGGGAGTGACAGATACGCAGTATTTT. It codes for CASSLELAGVTDTQYF. The gene calls are TRBV5-1 and TRBJ2-3; 11 nucleotides agree with TRBD2. Per germline, CDR1 SGHRS and CDR2 YFSETQ. With 0 bases clipped from V and 3 bases from J, the junction kept 3 bases outside the gene matches. The CDR3 extends over 16 amino acids.

The genes are TRBV6-1 and TRBJ1-3; 7 bases agree with TRBD1. Germline CDR1 MNHNS, CDR2 SASEGT. V lost 8 bases and J lost 4; bases outside the gene matches: 5. The CDR3 is made up of 13 amino acids. In DNA form, the CDR3 reads TGTGCCAGCGAGGGGGCGAACGGAAACACCATATATTTT. As protein: CASEGANGNTIYF.

This rearrangement joins TRBV28 to TRBJ1-1, with D hard to call. Germline V gene sequence: CDR1 MDHEN, CDR2 SYDVKM. This CDR3 region has 13 residues. V was clipped by 3 bases and J by 5 bases, with 10 bases between them. The CDR3 here is CASSFRELTEAFF. For the CDR3, the DNA is TGTGCCAGCAGTTTCCGTGAGTTAACTGAAGCTTTCTTT.

The rearrangement uses TRBV19 and TRBJ2-7; D call uncertain. The CDR3 extends over 14 amino acids. Germline loops: CDR1 LNHDA, CDR2 SQIVND (reference sequence). The V gene lost 4 bases and the J gene lost 6 bases, with 16 bases spanning the gap. The CDR3 spells CASSNLGVPSEQYF. In DNA form, the CDR3 reads TGTGCCAGTAGTAATCTTGGGGTTCCCTCCGAGCAGTACTTC.

The J gene is TRBJ2-3, the V gene TRBV5-4; D possibly corresponds to TRBD1 (5 bases). V lost 1 base to trimming and J lost 1 base, with 10 bases between them. Germline CDR1 is SGHNT and CDR2 is YYREEE (reference sequence). The CDR3 totals 15 residues. The CDR3 sequence is CASSLYETGTDTQYF. CDR3 in DNA: TGTGCCAGCAGCTTGTACGAGACAGGCACAGATACGCAGTATTTT.

The sample holds a few counts of this clone. V and J are TRBV5-1 and TRBJ1-1, with 9 bases identical to TRBD1. With 0 bases clipped from V and 0 bases from J, the junction kept 3 bases outside the gene matches. Germline V gene lookup returns CDR1 SGHRS and CDR2 YFSETQ. This CDR3 comprises 16 residues. The CDR3 reads CASSLGRTGVNTEAFF. CDR3 nucleotides: TGCGCCAGCAGCTTGGGGAGGACAGGGGTGAACACTGAAGCTTTCTTT.

This clone was detected only once. This rearrangement joins TRBV15 to TRBJ1-4; D is undetermined. Germline CDR1 and CDR2: LNHNV and YYDKDF (reference sequence). The germline V and J ends were trimmed by 0 bases and 3 bases, with 8 bases remaining between them. The CDR3 has 15 amino acids. The CDR3 reads CATSRDLAANEKLFF. The CDR3 DNA reads as TGTGCCACCAGCAGAGATCTGGCAGCTAATGAAAAACTGTTTTTT.